The clone carrying this TCR beta chain was seen a handful of times. Its matching antigen is unknown. The V gene end was trimmed by 6 bases and the J gene end by 5 bases; junction bases not matched to a gene: 5. Germline CDR1 SNHLY, CDR2 FYNNEI. CDR3 length: 13 residues. This record comes from a study of post-analysis software for immune sequencing data. Study-wide results and caveats: Elevated frequency relative to controls characterized roughly 5 TRBV segments in patients, TRBV5-6, TRBV5-1 and TRBV20-1 among them. Controls' normalized Chao1 diversity significantly exceeded that of multiple sclerosis patients.

Included in the TCR beta cDNA libraries were unique molecular identifiers. TCRdb processed the PCR reads anew with MiXCR; each CDR3 protein has one entry. Of 740,000 or so distinct CDR3 sequences listed, approximately 50% are singletons. This receptor was taken from a girl aged 5 to 17 with multiple sclerosis. Sequences were obtained from blood. V is TRBV2 and J is TRBJ2-5; the match to TRBD1 covers 8 bases. The CDR3 DNA reads TGTGCCAGCAGAACGACAGGGGAGGAGACCCAGTACTTC. The encoded protein is CASRTTGEETQYF.